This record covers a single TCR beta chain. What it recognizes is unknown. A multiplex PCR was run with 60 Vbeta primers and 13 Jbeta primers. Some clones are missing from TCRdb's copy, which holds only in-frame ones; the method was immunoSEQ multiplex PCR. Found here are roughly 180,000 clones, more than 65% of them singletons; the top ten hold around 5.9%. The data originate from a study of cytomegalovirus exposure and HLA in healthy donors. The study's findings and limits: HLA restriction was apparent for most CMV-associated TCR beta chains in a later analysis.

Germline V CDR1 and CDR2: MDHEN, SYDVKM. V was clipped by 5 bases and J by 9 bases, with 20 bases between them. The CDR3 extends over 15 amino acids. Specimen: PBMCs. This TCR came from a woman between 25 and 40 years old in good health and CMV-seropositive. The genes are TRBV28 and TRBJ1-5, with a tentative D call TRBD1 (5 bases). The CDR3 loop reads CASSLPGLLIGPQHF. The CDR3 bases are TGTGCCAGCAGTCTACCGGGACTGCTGATAGGGCCCCAGCATTTT.